This is a list of T cell receptor beta chains from one sample in a study of CD8 T cells in ankylosing spondylitis. From the 5' RACE reads, TCRdb called clonotypes with MiXCR, one entry per CDR3 protein. The data contain over 600,000 distinct CDR3 sequences, about 20% of them singletons. Source material: blood, either unsorted or a sorted T cell fraction (not recorded which). These receptors all stem from a male donor with ankylosing spondylitis. The CDR3 runs from the conserved cysteine through the conserved F or W. Fields, in order: clone size, D gene, J gene, V gene, CDR3 protein, CDR3 DNA. The D gene is left open where the match is weak. The size field is filled for only some rows; it gives once, few, many or a size class.

>few|TRBD2|TRBJ2-2|TRBV6-1
CASIQRGGYAGELFF
TGTGCCAGCATCCAGCGGGGGGGCTATGCCGGGGAGCTGTTTTTT
>-|-|TRBJ2-1|TRBV12-3/TRBV12-4
CASTPNYNEQFF
TGTGCCAGCACCCCGAATTACAATGAGCAGTTCTTC
>few|-|TRBJ2-3|TRBV20-1
CSAMDPADTQYF
TGCAGTGCTATGGACCCCGCAGATACGCAGTATTTT
>once|-|TRBJ2-3|TRBV24-1
CATSDPGLPATDTQYF
TGTGCCACCAGTGATCCCGGGCTACCGGCAACAGATACGCAGTATTTT
>-|-|TRBJ1-4|TRBV6-1
CASSDIAGGGRANEKLFF
TGTGCCAGCAGTGATATCGCCGGTGGTGGCAGAGCTAATGAAAAACTGTTTTTT
>-|-|TRBJ2-5|TRBV18
CASSSGPTQETQYF
TGTGCCAGCTCCTCAGGACCCACACAAGAGACCCAGTACTTC
>few|-|TRBJ1-2|TRBV5-1
CASTPGSSTNYGYTF
TGCGCCAGCACCCCCGGGTCAAGCACCAACTATGGCTACACCTTC
>many|-|TRBJ2-2|TRBV15
CATSFVRDTGELFF
TGTGCCACCAGCTTCGTACGGGACACCGGGGAGCTGTTTTTT
>-|-|TRBJ1-1|TRBV12-3/TRBV12-4
CASSSGLPNTEAFF
TGTGCCAGCAGTTCGGGACTACCGAACACTGAAGCTTTCTTT
>-|-|TRBJ1-2|TRBV16
CASSQSWGYTF
TGTGCCAGCAGCCAATCGTGGGGCTACACCTTC
>many|-|TRBJ1-3|TRBV12-3/TRBV12-4
CASSFGPYSSSGNTIYF
TGTGCCAGCAGCTTTGGACCCTACTCCAGCTCTGGAAACACCATATATTTT
>-|TRBD1|TRBJ2-1|TRBV24-1
CATGDSPYNEQFF
TGTGCCACCGGGGACAGTCCTTACAATGAGCAGTTCTTC
>few|TRBD2|TRBJ2-7|TRBV7-2
CASSQGLARYEQYF
TGTGCCAGCAGCCAAGGACTAGCGCGGTACGAGCAGTACTTC
>many|TRBD2|TRBJ2-1|TRBV6-4
CASSDSPGGNEQFF
TGTGCCAGCAGTGACTCCCCGGGGGGGAATGAGCAGTTCTTC
>-|-|TRBJ2-7|TRBV10-2
CASSDLGTLGIAYEQYF
TGCGCCAGCAGTGACCTAGGGACCCTCGGGATCGCCTACGAGCAGTACTTC
>once|TRBD1|TRBJ2-2|TRBV6-1
CAGGQGDTGELFF
TGTGCCGGCGGACAGGGTGACACCGGGGAGCTGTTTTTT
>-|TRBD2|TRBJ2-1|TRBV6-1
CASKTSGGYNEQFF
TGTGCCAGCAAAACTAGCGGGGGTTACAATGAGCAGTTCTTC
>-|-|TRBJ2-7|TRBV5-5
CASCQSPGHSYEQYF
TGTGCCAGCTGTCAGTCCCCAGGACATTCCTACGAGCAGTACTTC
>-|TRBD1|TRBJ2-3|TRBV7-9
CASSLASGQLTDTQYF
TGTGCCAGCAGCTTAGCCTCGGGACAGCTCACAGATACGCAGTATTTT
>-|-|TRBJ2-3|TRBV29-1
CSALRAGSDTQYF
TGCAGCGCCCTTAGGGCAGGGTCGGATACGCAGTATTTT
>-|TRBD1|TRBJ1-1|TRBV5-6
CASTKWTGLTEAFF
TGTGCCAGCACAAAATGGACAGGGCTTACTGAAGCTTTCTTT
>-|-|TRBJ2-1|TRBV11-1
CASRQGLNNEQFF
TGTGCCAGCAGACAGGGTCTTAACAATGAGCAGTTCTTC
>-|TRBD2|TRBJ2-1|TRBV10-3
CAISDGTSGGYSYNEQFF
TGTGCCATCAGCGATGGGACTAGCGGGGGTTACTCCTACAATGAGCAGTTCTTC
>-|-|TRBJ1-1|TRBV10-3
CAISESRGPGFTEAFF
TGTGCCATCAGTGAGTCTAGAGGTCCCGGGTTTACTGAAGCTTTCTTT
>-|-|TRBJ1-6|TRBV27
CASSSSILSQVVTLHF
TGTGCCAGCAGTTCCTCCATCTTATCTCAAGTAGTGACCCTCCACTTT
>-|TRBD1|TRBJ2-7|TRBV12-3/TRBV12-4
CASRPGQSYEQYF
TGTGCCAGCAGGCCGGGACAGAGCTACGAGCAGTACTTC
>-|-|TRBJ1-1|TRBV11-3
CASVSPGWGNEAFF
TGTGCCAGCGTGTCGCCGGGATGGGGGAATGAAGCTTTCTTT
>-|TRBD2|TRBJ2-5|TRBV10-3
CAIRPGLAGRGETQYF
TGTGCCATCAGACCGGGACTAGCGGGGAGAGGAGAGACCCAGTACTTC
>many|-|TRBJ1-1|TRBV20-1
CSARGGGKTEAFF
TGCAGTGCTAGAGGAGGGGGGAAAACTGAAGCTTTCTTT
>-|TRBD2|TRBJ2-7|TRBV12-3/TRBV12-4
CASSFAGTSGRKAYEQYF
TGTGCCAGCAGTTTTGCGGGGACTAGCGGGAGAAAAGCCTACGAGCAGTACTTC
>-|TRBD1|TRBJ1-4|TRBV7-9
CASSLGDRYNEKLFF
TGTGCCAGCAGCTTAGGGGACAGATATAATGAAAAACTGTTTTTT
>-|-|TRBJ2-3|TRBV9
CASSVTADTQYF
TGTGCCAGCAGCGTTACCGCAGATACGCAGTATTTT
>-|-|TRBJ1-1|TRBV5-5
CASSPWTVVNTEAFF
TGTGCCAGCAGCCCCTGGACAGTAGTGAACACTGAAGCTTTCTTT
>few|-|TRBJ2-6|TRBV28
CASLSMSGANVLTF
TGTGCCAGCCTGTCTATGTCTGGGGCCAACGTCCTGACTTTC
>-|-|TRBJ2-1|TRBV29-1
CSVGGAGEQFF
TGCAGCGTTGGCGGGGCAGGTGAGCAGTTCTTC
>few|-|TRBJ1-2|TRBV7-9
CASSLEGQVYGYTF
TGTGCCAGCAGCTTAGAGGGGCAGGTCTATGGCTACACCTTC
>-|-|TRBJ1-2|TRBV7-2
CASSLAPWRTIGYGYTF
TGTGCCAGCAGCTTAGCGCCTTGGAGGACCATTGGCTATGGCTACACCTTC